The entry below describes one T cell receptor (beta chain). TCRdb's table, derived via immunoSEQ multiplex PCR, lists solely in-frame clones and lacks some. The table lists 70,000 to 75,000 clones, around 80% of them singletons. V was clipped by 5 bases and J by 2 bases; unmatched bases: 6. This CDR3 has 14 residues. CDR1 and CDR2 from the germline V gene are GTSNPN and SVGIG (reference sequence). The sample belongs to a study of PD-L1 blockade in urothelial cancer. The chain employs TRBV30 and TRBJ2-7; 10 bases fit TRBD1. This TCR was sampled from an older man with urothelial cancer. The material was PBMCs, obtained around atezolizumab (anti-PD-L1) treatment. CDR3 region: CAWGPGQGPYEQYF. The CDR3 coding sequence is TGTGCCTGGGGTCCGGGACAGGGGCCCTACGAGCAGTACTTC.